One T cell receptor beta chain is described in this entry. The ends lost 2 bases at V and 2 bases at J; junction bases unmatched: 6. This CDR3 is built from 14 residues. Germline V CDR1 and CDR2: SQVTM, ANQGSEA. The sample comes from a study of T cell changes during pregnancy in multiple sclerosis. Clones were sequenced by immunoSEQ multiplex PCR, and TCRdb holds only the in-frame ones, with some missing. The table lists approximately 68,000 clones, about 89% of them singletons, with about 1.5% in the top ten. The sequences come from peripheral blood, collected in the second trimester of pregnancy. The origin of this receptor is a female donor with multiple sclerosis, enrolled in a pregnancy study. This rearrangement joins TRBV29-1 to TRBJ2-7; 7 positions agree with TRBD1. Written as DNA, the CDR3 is TGCAGCGTTGAATTGACAGGGAAAGCCTACGAGCAGTACTTC. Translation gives CSVELTGKAYEQYF.